This T cell receptor beta chain was captured in a study of OX40 agonist ivuxolimab in advanced cancers. CDR3 length: 14 amino acids. The germline gives CDR1 LNHDA, CDR2 SQIVND (reference sequence). Trimming shortened V by 7 bases and J by 5 bases, and 18 bases separated the two germline ends. The table lists this clone with a count of one. Assay used: immunoSEQ multiplex PCR; TCRdb lists only in-frame clones, some missing. In the table there are 35,000 to 55,000 clones, 85% to 95% of which are singletons. The gene calls are TRBV19 and TRBJ2-7; D may be TRBD1 or TRBD2 (5 bases each). This receptor was obtained from an adult with an advanced solid tumor such as melanoma, head and neck, liver or kidney cancer. The material was CD4+ or CD8+ T cells sorted from blood, obtained in a trial of the OX40 agonist ivuxolimab. CDR3 coding DNA: TGTGCCAGTACCCCGACTGAGGGGTATAACGAGCAGTACTTC. Translated: CASTPTEGYNEQYF.